The next 17 T cell receptor beta chains were all read from a single sample in a study of blood T cell repertoires in COVID-19. Assay: immunoSEQ multiplex PCR; the TCRdb copy retains only in-frame clones and omits some. This sample carries 250,000 to 300,000 clones, 81% of them seen once, and the ten largest clones take less than 3%. The sequenced sample was peripheral blood. These receptors originate from a woman in her fifties or sixties with active or convalescent COVID-19.

J is TRBJ2-7 and V is TRBV16, with D possibly matching TRBD1 (5 bases). This CDR3 region has 15 residues. The V end was cut by 4 bases, the J end by 0 bases, with 13 bases between. CDR1 and CDR2 (germline): KGHSY, FQNENV. In DNA, the CDR3 is TGTGCCAGCAGCCCCCGGACACCTATCTCCTACGAGCAGTACTTC. This translates into CASSPRTPISYEQYF.

The V gene is TRBV15, the J gene TRBJ1-4, with D tentatively TRBD1 (5 bases). The CDR3 is 16 amino acids. The ends were cut back, 1 base at V and 8 bases at J, with 17 bases in the middle. CDR1 LNHNV and CDR2 YYDKDF come from the germline V gene (reference sequence). The CDR3 is CATSRASAGGGEKLFF. The DNA of the CDR3 is TGTGCCACCAGCAGAGCATCAGCCGGCGGGGGGGAAAAACTGTTTTTT.

The rearrangement uses TRBV4-3 and TRBJ2-7; 11 bases are shared with TRBD1. In germline, CDR1 is LGHNA, CDR2 YSLEER. The CDR3 loop spans 14 amino acids. Trimming removed 2 bases from V and 5 bases from J; junction bases left unmatched: 2. The CDR3 is CASSQPGQGDEQYF. CDR3 nucleotide sequence: TGCGCCAGCAGCCAACCGGGACAGGGGGACGAGCAGTACTTC.

V and J are TRBV20-1 and TRBJ1-5; unclear D gene. Germline V gene data show CDR1 as DFQATT and CDR2 as SNEGSKA (reference sequence). Trimming shortened V by 3 bases and J by 5 bases, and 11 bases separated the two germline ends. There are 13 residues in the CDR3. The CDR3 DNA reads TGCAGTGCTAGTAGCAATCCCGATCAGCCCCAGCATTTT. This sequence encodes CSASSNPDQPQHF.

The rearrangement links TRBV19 to TRBJ1-2; D may be TRBD1 (6 bases). The germline gives CDR1 LNHDA, CDR2 SQIVND (reference sequence). Trimming shortened V by 4 bases and J by 2 bases, and 8 bases separated the two germline ends. This CDR3 is built from 13 residues. The DNA of the CDR3 is TGTGCCAGTAGTAGGACAGCCAACTATGGCTACACCTTC. It codes for CASSRTANYGYTF.

The chain has TRBV4-1 and TRBJ2-7, with D maybe TRBD2 (7 bases). CDR3 size: 17 residues. V was clipped by 0 bases and J by 4 bases, with 19 bases between them. Per germline, CDR1 MGHRA and CDR2 YSYEKL. Written as DNA, the CDR3 is TGCGCCAGCAGCCAAGAACCCCGCGGGGGCCCTTTGTACGAGCAGTACTTC. This sequence encodes CASSQEPRGGPLYEQYF.

V is TRBV5-8 and J is TRBJ1-2; D remains unclear. Germline V gene data show CDR1 as SGHTS and CDR2 as YDEGEE. The CDR3 is 14 amino acids. V lost 4 bases to trimming and J lost 7 bases, with 17 bases between them. In DNA, the CDR3 is TGTGCCAGCAGCCAGACGTGGGCTGAGGGTGGCTACACCTTC. Translation: CASSQTWAEGGYTF.

The chain recombines TRBV7-3 with TRBJ1-6; possible D gene TRBD1, 5 bases. This CDR3 contains 16 residues. Germline V gene data show CDR1 as SGHTA and CDR2 as FQGTGA. The V and J ends lost 5 bases and 10 bases respectively, with 21 bases between them. In DNA form, the CDR3 reads TGTGCCAGCAGCCTTGAACAGGCAGCCCCGTGGTCACCCCTCCACTTT. Translation: CASSLEQAAPWSPLHF. Filled out from reference TRBV7-3 and TRBJ1-6, the complete variable domain reads GAGVSQTPSNKVTEKGKYVELRCDPISGHTALYWYRQSLGQGPEFLIYFQGTGAADDSGLPNDRFFAVRPEGSVSTLKIQRTERGDSAVYLCASSLEQAAPWSPLHFGNGTRLTVT.

This chain uses TRBV11-3 with TRBJ1-1; 7 bases fit TRBD1. CDR3 length equals 14 residues. Germline V gives CDR1 SGHNT, CDR2 YENEEA. J lost 1 base, V lost 5 bases, and 4 bases had no gene match. The CDR3 coding sequence is TGTGCCAGCAGCGCGGGACAGCGGAACACTGAAGCTTTCTTT. Translating it yields CASSAGQRNTEAFF. The complete variable domain, with remaining parts taken from reference TRBV11-3 and TRBJ1-1, reads EAGVVQSPRYKIIEKKQPVAFWCNPISGHNTLYWYLQNLGQGPELLIRYENEEAVDDSQLPKDRFSAERLKGVDSTLKIQPAELGDSAVYLCASSAGQRNTEAFFGQGTRLTVV.

A remark on this clone: Other DNA sequences in the same sample also yield this CDR3. The V call is TRBV4-1, the J call TRBJ1-2, with TRBD1 identical over 9 bases. J lost 2 bases, V lost 3 bases, and 7 bases had no gene match. The CDR3 sequence is 16 residues long. Germline values: CDR1 MGHRA, CDR2 YSYEKL. The CDR3 DNA follows: TGCGCCAGCAGCCAGGGCGGACAGGGGAACAACTATGGCTACACCTTC. Residues: CASSQGGQGNNYGYTF.

The chain employs TRBV15 and TRBJ2-1, with D maybe TRBD2 (5 bases). With 5 bases removed from V and 5 bases from J, the gap between germline ends came to 10 bases. In germline, CDR1 is LNHNV, CDR2 YYDKDF (reference sequence). The CDR3 runs 13 residues. The CDR3 region is CATSLGLDNEQFF. The CDR3 DNA reads TGTGCCACCAGCCTAGGACTTGACAATGAGCAGTTCTTC.

The count of this clone is one. The V call is TRBV7-3, the J call TRBJ2-2, with a tentative D call TRBD1 (5 bases). Trimming pared 2 bases from V and 3 bases from J, leaving 10 bases between. In germline, CDR1 is SGHTA, CDR2 FQGTGA. The CDR3 runs 15 residues. Here the CDR3 DNA reads TGTGCCAGCAGCTTAGCTGGGGCGGACACCGGGGAGCTGTTTTTT. Its protein product is CASSLAGADTGELFF. The variable domain in full, with the rest retrieved from reference TRBV7-3 and TRBJ2-2, is GAGVSQTPSNKVTEKGKYVELRCDPISGHTALYWYRQSLGQGPEFLIYFQGTGAADDSGLPNDRFFAVRPEGSVSTLKIQRTERGDSAVYLCASSLAGADTGELFFGEGSRLTVL.

The V gene is TRBV5-1, the J gene TRBJ2-1, with 13 bases lining up with TRBD2. This CDR3 has 19 amino acids. J was trimmed by 0 bases and V by 2 bases; bases with no gene match: 8. Germline V CDR1 and CDR2: SGHRS, YFSETQ. This CDR3 reads CASSLRLAGGPSSYNEQFF. DNA of the CDR3: TGCGCCAGCAGCTTAAGACTAGCGGGGGGCCCAAGCTCCTACAATGAGCAGTTCTTC.

The chain couples TRBV29-1 to TRBJ1-3; D perhaps matches TRBD1 (5 bases). Trimming took 4 bases from V and 10 from J, leaving 20 bases between them. Germline CDR1 reads SQVTM; CDR2 reads ANQGSEA. This CDR3 is built from 14 residues. CDR3: CSVGGTSVDRTIYF. The CDR3 coding sequence is TGCAGCGTTGGTGGGACTAGTGTGGATAGGACCATATATTTT.

The chain recombines TRBV12-3 or TRBV12-4 with TRBJ2-7, with 7 bases that match TRBD1. The CDR3 runs to 12 residues. With 7 bases clipped from V and 6 bases from J, the junction kept 6 bases outside the gene matches. The CDR3, as DNA: TGTGCCAGCAACCGGGACAGCGGCGAGCAGTACTTC. Translating gives CASNRDSGEQYF.

The chain is built from TRBV9 and TRBJ1-5; 8 bases agree with TRBD1. This CDR3 spans 14 amino acids. Losses at the gene ends were 7 bases for V and 2 bases for J; bases not matched to a gene: 5. Germline V CDR1 and CDR2: SGDLS, YYNGEE. The CDR3 here is CASGGTGGNQPQHF. The CDR3 nucleotides read TGTGCCAGCGGGGGGACAGGTGGCAATCAGCCCCAGCATTTT.

This CDR3 is CASSRNVRGHETQYF. The CDR3 coding sequence is TGTGCCAGCAGCCGAAACGTAAGGGGGCACGAGACCCAGTACTTC. The chain uses TRBV7-8 and TRBJ2-5; 7 bases fit TRBD1. CDR1 SGHVS and CDR2 FQNEAQ come from the germline V gene. The V and J ends lost 5 bases and 5 bases, in that order; junction bases with no gene match: 11. CDR3 length: 15 residues.